This passage covers 11 T cell receptor beta chains from one sample sequenced in a study of read filtering for tumor transcriptome and immune sequencing. From roughly 0.4 ug of RNA, a library with molecular barcoded alpha/delta and beta/gamma adaptors was made. MiXCR, run by TCRdb on the reads, gives a single entry per CDR3 protein. This table has fewer than 90,000 distinct CDR3 sequences, 10% to 15% appearing once. The sequenced sample was a population of CD138-negative cells sorted from bone marrow. The origin of the receptors is a donor aged 40 or over with multiple myeloma.

This clonotype was seen many times. This chain connects TRBV6-5 to TRBJ2-7, with TRBD1 identical over 7 bases. Germline lookup yields CDR1 MNHEY and CDR2 SVGAGI. The trim removed 2 bases at V and 5 bases at J, leaving 3 bases unmatched. The CDR3 has 13 residues. CDR3 DNA sequence: TGTGCCAGCAGTTACCCCGGACAGGACGAGCAGTACTTC. Amino acid sequence: CASSYPGQDEQYF.

This clonotype was counted a few times. The rearrangement links TRBV6-1 to TRBJ2-5; 9 nucleotides line up with TRBD1. The germline gives CDR1 MNHNS, CDR2 SASEGT. This CDR3 spans 14 amino acids. V dropped 5 bases and J dropped 5; count of bases not matched to a gene: 6. The CDR3 here is CASSTTGGGETQYF. The CDR3 DNA reads TGTGCCAGCAGTACCACAGGGGGCGGGGAGACCCAGTACTTC.

This clonotype was detected ten times or more. The chain couples TRBV28 to TRBJ2-7; D is ambiguous. With 2 bases removed from V and 5 bases from J, the gap between germline ends came to 13 bases. Germline loops: CDR1 MDHEN, CDR2 SYDVKM. This CDR3 contains 14 residues. CDR3: CASSLLTPGDEQYF. Written as DNA, the CDR3 is TGTGCCAGCAGTTTACTGACACCCGGCGACGAGCAGTACTTC. Variable domain in full (rest from reference TRBV28 and TRBJ2-7): DVKVTQSSRYLVKRTGEKVFLECVQDMDHENMFWYRQDPGLGLRLIYFSYDVKMKEKGDIPEGYSVSREKKERFSLILESASTNQTSMYLCASSLLTPGDEQYFGPGTRLTVT.

Many counts were recorded for this clonotype. For the CDR3, the DNA is TGCGCCAGCAGATCGGGGAATTCACCCCTCCACTTT. Its translation: CASRSGNSPLHF. The V gene is TRBV5-1, the J gene TRBJ1-6; D not resolved. The V gene lost 5 bases and the J gene lost 7 bases, with 7 bases spanning the gap. Germline V gives CDR1 SGHRS, CDR2 YFSETQ. There are 12 residues in the CDR3. Complete variable domain (other parts from reference TRBV5-1 and TRBJ1-6): KAGVTQTPRYLIKTRGQQVTLSCSPISGHRSVSWYQQTPGQGLQFLFEYFSETQRNKGNFPGRFSGRQFSNSRSEMNVSTLELGDSALYLCASRSGNSPLHFGNGTRLTVT.

This clonotype showed up many times. In nucleotides, the CDR3 is TGTGCCAGCATAAGCATAGGGAACACTGAAGCTTTCTTT. Encoded protein: CASISIGNTEAFF. The chain uses TRBV7-9 and TRBJ1-1; D unclear. The CDR3 contains 13 residues. Germline CDR1 and CDR2: SEHNR and FQNEAQ (reference sequence). Trimming left V 7 bases short and J 1 base short, with 10 bases between.

This clonotype has just a few counts. A much larger clonotype is one base distant, so this may be a read error. This rearrangement joins TRBV12-3 or TRBV12-4 to TRBJ1-5; no definite D call. The CDR3 contains 13 residues. Trimming cost V 7 bases and J 5 bases, with 12 bases left between them. CDR3 region: CASTPSTDQPQHF. In DNA form, the CDR3 reads TGTGCCAGCACACCAAGTACAGATCAGCCCCAGCATTTT.

This clonotype was observed at least ten times. The chain has TRBV20-1 and TRBJ1-2; D is ambiguous. Germline CDR1 reads DFQATT; CDR2 reads SNEGSKA (reference sequence). This CDR3 contains 13 residues. V was cut by 5 bases and J by 4 bases, with 14 bases left in between. CDR3 sequence reads: CSADAGPTYGYTF. CDR3 coding DNA: TGCAGTGCTGATGCAGGCCCTACCTATGGCTACACCTTC.

This clonotype was recorded many times. V usage is TRBV20-1 and J usage is TRBJ1-5, with 10 positions matching TRBD1. Germline-derived CDR1 and CDR2 are DFQATT and SNEGSKA (reference sequence). This CDR3 region has 12 residues. V dropped 8 bases and J dropped 5; count of bases not matched to a gene: 3. This chain's CDR3 is CSIGTGDQPQHF. The DNA of the CDR3 is TGCAGTATTGGGACAGGGGATCAGCCCCAGCATTTT.

The CDR3, as DNA: TGTGCCAGCAGCCAAGCAACGGGGGAGCTAACTGAAGCTTTCTTT. Amino acid sequence: CASSQATGELTEAFF. V usage is TRBV3-1 and J usage is TRBJ1-1; tentative D call: TRBD1 (5 bases). The CDR3 covers 15 residues. In germline, CDR1 is LGHDT, CDR2 YNNKEL (reference sequence). Trimming stripped 1 base from V and 5 bases from J, with 14 bases between.

This clonotype was detected ten times or more. This chain connects TRBV19 to TRBJ2-1; no clear D gene. Trimming removed 3 bases at V and 10 bases at J, with 10 bases between. This CDR3 contains 12 residues. The germline gives CDR1 LNHDA, CDR2 SQIVND (reference sequence). The CDR3 DNA reads as TGTGCCAGTAGTATTAGCTGGAGAGAGCAGTTCTTC. This gives the protein CASSISWREQFF.

The table lists this clonotype with a count of one. The junction and the germline gene differ at one end; a read error may be behind it. The V and J genes are TRBV20-1 and TRBJ2-1; the match to TRBD2 covers 10 bases. The V gene's germline CDR1 is DFQATT and CDR2 SNEGSKA (reference sequence). The CDR3 sequence is 15 residues long. The CDR3 nucleotides are TGCAGTGCCAGAGCCGCCCTAGCGGGAGACGATGAGCAGTTCTTC. This translates into CSARAALAGDDEQFF.